This T cell receptor (beta chain) is drawn from a study of blood T cell repertoires in COVID-19. Clones were sequenced by immunoSEQ multiplex PCR, and TCRdb holds only the in-frame ones, with some missing. The data hold some 180,000 clones, with roughly 85% observed a single time. The sequencing input was PBMCs or T cells enriched from blood (not recorded which). This TCR came from a woman in her sixties or seventies in a cohort exposed to, infected with or recovered from COVID-19 (not recorded which).

The CDR3 protein is CASSPTGSKSSGNTIYF. CDR3 in DNA: TGTGCCAGCAGCCCCACGGGTTCCAAATCCTCTGGAAACACCATATATTTT. J is TRBJ1-3 and V is TRBV7-2, with D unresolved. The length of the CDR3 is 17 residues. Trimming stripped 5 bases from V and 0 bases from J, with 17 bases between. The germline V gene has CDR1 SGHTA and CDR2 FQGNSA.